This T cell receptor beta chain emerged from a study of CD8 T cells in Susac syndrome. RNA was extracted with the RNeasy kit, and a quantity of roughly 0.45 to 1 ug was reverse transcribed using random hexamers. Multiplex immunoSEQ PCR targeted 54 Vbeta and 13 Jbeta TCR beta segments. Using its own MiXCR run on the immunoSEQ multiplex PCR reads, TCRdb lists one record per CDR3 protein. This table holds roughly 150,000 distinct CDR3 sequences, about 95% found once. Sequencing targeted TCR beta in T cells from blood (CD8+ and CD4+). TEMRA cells were FACS-enriched and CD8+ and CD4+ T cells negatively isolated. This clonotype occurred once. Germline-derived CDR1 and CDR2 are DFQATT and SNEGSKA (reference sequence). This CDR3 has 13 amino acids. The germline V and J ends were trimmed by 6 bases and 1 base, with 9 bases remaining between them.

The rearrangement uses TRBV20-1 and TRBJ2-2; no clear D gene. What was sequenced was CD8+ T cells from PBMCs. The clonotype was recovered from a human donor with multiple sclerosis. The CDR3: CSAPVLNTGELFF. The DNA for the CDR3 is TGCAGTGCCCCCGTGTTGAACACCGGGGAGCTGTTTTTT.